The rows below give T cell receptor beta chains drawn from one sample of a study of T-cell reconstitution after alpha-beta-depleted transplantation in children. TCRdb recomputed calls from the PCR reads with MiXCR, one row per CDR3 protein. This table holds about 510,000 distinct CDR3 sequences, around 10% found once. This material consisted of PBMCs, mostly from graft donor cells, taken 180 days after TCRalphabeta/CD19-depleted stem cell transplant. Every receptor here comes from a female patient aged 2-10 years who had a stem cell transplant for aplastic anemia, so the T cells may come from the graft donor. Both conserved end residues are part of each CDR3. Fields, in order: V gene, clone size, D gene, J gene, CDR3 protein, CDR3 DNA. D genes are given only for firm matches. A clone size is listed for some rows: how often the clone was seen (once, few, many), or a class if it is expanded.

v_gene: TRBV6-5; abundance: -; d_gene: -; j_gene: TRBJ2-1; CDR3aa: CASSYGQARFF; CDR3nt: TGTGCCAGCAGTTACGGGCAGGCGCGGTTCTTC
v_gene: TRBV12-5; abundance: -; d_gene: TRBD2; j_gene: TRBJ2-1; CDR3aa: CASGLVSVGLAGGHNEQFF; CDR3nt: TGTGCTAGTGGTTTGGTCTCGGTTGGGCTAGCGGGAGGCCACAATGAGCAGTTCTTC
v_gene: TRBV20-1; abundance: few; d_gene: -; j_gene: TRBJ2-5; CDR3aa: CSATPSGRYRGIGRETQYF; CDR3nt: TGCAGTGCTACCCCTAGCGGTCGGTACAGGGGGATAGGACGGGAGACCCAGTACTTC
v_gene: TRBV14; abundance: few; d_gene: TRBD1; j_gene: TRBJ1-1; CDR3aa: CASSKQGGLTEAFF; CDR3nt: TGTGCCAGCAGCAAACAGGGGGGCCTTACTGAAGCTTTCTTT
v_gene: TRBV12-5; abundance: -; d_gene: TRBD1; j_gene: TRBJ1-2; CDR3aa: CASGPKPGQGYYGYTF; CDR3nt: TGTGCTAGTGGTCCAAAACCGGGACAGGGATACTATGGCTACACCTTC
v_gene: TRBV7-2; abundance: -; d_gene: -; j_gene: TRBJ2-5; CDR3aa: CASSFLGMETQYF; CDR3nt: TGTGCCAGCAGCTTCCTGGGAATGGAGACCCAGTACTTC
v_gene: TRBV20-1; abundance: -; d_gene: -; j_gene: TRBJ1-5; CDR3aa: CSAVWGNQPQHF; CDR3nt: TGCAGTGCGGTGTGGGGGAATCAGCCCCAGCATTTT
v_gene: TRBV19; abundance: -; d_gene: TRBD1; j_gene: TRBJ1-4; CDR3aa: CASSFKWTGEDEKLFF; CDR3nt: TGTGCCAGTAGTTTCAAATGGACAGGGGAAGATGAAAAACTGTTTTTT
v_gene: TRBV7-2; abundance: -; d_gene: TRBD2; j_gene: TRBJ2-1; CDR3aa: CASSLWTSGANEQFF; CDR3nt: TGTGCCAGCAGCCTTTGGACTAGCGGGGCAAATGAGCAGTTCTTC
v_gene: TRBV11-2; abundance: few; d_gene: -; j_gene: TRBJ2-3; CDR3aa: CASSLTPHFGTGTDTQYF; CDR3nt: TGTGCCAGCAGCTTAACTCCCCATTTCGGGACGGGCACAGATACGCAGTATTTT
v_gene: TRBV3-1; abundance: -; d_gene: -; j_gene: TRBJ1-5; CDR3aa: CASSQAGTYNQPQHF; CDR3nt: TGTGCCAGCAGCCAAGCCGGGACTTATAATCAGCCCCAGCATTTT
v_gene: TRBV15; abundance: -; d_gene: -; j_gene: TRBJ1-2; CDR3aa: CATSKRQTAVNYGYTF; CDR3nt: TGTGCCACCAGCAAACGACAGACAGCTGTTAACTATGGCTACACCTTC
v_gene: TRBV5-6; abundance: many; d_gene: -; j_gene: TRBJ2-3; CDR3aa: CASRENRATDTQYF; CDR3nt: TGTGCCAGCAGGGAGAATAGGGCGACAGATACGCAGTATTTT
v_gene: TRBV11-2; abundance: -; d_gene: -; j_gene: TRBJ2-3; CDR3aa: CASSSRTIRGTDTQYF; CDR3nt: TGTGCCAGCAGCTCGCGGACTATACGGGGCACAGATACGCAGTATTTT
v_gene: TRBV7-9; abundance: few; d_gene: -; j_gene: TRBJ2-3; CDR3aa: CASSLGGQSDTQYF; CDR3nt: TGTGCCAGCAGCTTAGGAGGACAGTCCGATACGCAGTATTTT
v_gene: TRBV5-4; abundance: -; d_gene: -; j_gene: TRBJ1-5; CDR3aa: CASSLGGLSKQPQHF; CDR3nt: TGTGCCAGCAGCTTGGGAGGGTTAAGCAAACAGCCCCAGCATTTT
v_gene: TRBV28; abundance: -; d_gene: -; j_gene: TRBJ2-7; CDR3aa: CASSLAPPAQYF; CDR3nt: TGTGCCAGCAGTTTAGCCCCCCCCGCGCAGTACTTC
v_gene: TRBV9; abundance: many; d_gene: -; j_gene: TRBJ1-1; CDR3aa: CASSVRGGGSTEAFF; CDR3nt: TGTGCCAGCAGCGTCCGCGGCGGGGGCAGTACTGAAGCTTTCTTT
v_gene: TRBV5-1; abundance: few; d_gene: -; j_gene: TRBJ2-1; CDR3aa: CASSPRGASQRYNEQFF; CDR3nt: TGCGCCAGCAGCCCAAGGGGGGCTAGCCAACGATACAATGAGCAGTTCTTC
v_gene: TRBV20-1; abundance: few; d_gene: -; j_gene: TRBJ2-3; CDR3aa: CSARGWGDTDTQYF; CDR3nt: TGCAGTGCTAGGGGGTGGGGCGACACAGATACGCAGTATTTT
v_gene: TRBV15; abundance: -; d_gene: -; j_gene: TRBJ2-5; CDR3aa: CATSRSQGETQYF; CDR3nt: TGTGCCACCAGCAGATCCCAGGGGGAGACCCAGTACTTC
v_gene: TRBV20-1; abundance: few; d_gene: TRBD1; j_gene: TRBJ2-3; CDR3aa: CSAGTGGTDTQYF; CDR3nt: TGCAGTGCTGGAACAGGGGGCACAGATACGCAGTATTTT
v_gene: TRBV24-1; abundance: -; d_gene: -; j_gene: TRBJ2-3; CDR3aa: CATSERPRGPADTQYF; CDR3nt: TGTGCCACCAGTGAACGACCCAGGGGTCCCGCAGATACGCAGTATTTT
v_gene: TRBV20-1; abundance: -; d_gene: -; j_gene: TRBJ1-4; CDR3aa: CSAPRAGGEKLFF; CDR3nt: TGCAGTGCCCCCCGCGCGGGCGGTGAAAAACTGTTTTTT
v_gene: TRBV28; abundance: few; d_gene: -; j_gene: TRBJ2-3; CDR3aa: CASSSRVVTQYF; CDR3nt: TGTGCCAGCAGTTCGAGGGTAGTTACGCAGTATTTT
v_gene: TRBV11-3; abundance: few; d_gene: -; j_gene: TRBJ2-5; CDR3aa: CASSSRGILETQYF; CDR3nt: TGTGCCAGCAGCTCGAGGGGCATTCTGGAGACCCAGTACTTC
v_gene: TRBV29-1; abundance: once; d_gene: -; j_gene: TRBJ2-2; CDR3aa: CSVVLFGGGELFF; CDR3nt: TGCAGCGTTGTGCTTTTCGGGGGCGGGGAGCTGTTTTTT
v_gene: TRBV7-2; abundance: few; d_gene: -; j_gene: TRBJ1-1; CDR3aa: CASRTPEAFF; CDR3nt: TGTGCCAGCCGGACTCCTGAAGCTTTCTTT
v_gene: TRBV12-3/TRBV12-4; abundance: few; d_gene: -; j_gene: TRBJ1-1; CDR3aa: CASSSYTDPNTEAFF; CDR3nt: TGTGCCAGCAGTTCCTACACCGACCCGAACACTGAAGCTTTCTTT
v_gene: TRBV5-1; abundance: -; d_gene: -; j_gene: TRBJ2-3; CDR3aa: CASSLASRTSADTQYF; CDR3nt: TGCGCCAGCAGCTTGGCCAGCCGGACCAGCGCAGATACGCAGTATTTT
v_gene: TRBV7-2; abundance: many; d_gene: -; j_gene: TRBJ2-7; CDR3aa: CASSYRFYEQYF; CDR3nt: TGTGCCAGCAGCTACAGGTTCTACGAGCAGTACTTC
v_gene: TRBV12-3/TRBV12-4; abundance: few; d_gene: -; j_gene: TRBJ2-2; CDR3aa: CASSPWSTGELFF; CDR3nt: TGTGCCAGCAGCCCGTGGAGCACCGGGGAGCTGTTTTTT
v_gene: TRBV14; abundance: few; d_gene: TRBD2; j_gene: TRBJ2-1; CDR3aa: CASSQGGRASDEQFF; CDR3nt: TGTGCCAGCAGCCAAGGAGGGAGGGCCTCCGATGAGCAGTTCTTC
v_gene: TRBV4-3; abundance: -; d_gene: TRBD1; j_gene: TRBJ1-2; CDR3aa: CASSQDRATDYGYTF; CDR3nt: TGCGCCAGCAGCCAGGACAGGGCCACAGACTATGGCTACACCTTC
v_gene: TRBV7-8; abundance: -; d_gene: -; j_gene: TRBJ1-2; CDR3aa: CASSPRPGVVGYTF; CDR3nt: TGTGCCAGCAGCCCCCGACCAGGGGTGGTTGGCTACACCTTC
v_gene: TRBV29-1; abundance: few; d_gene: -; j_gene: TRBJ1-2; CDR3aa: CSARGQYRGYTF; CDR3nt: TGCAGCGCCCGAGGACAGTACCGCGGCTACACCTTC
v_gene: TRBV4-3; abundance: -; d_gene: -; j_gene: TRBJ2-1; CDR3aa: CASSHRTGAYNEQFF; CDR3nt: TGCGCCAGCAGCCATAGAACCGGGGCCTACAATGAGCAGTTCTTC
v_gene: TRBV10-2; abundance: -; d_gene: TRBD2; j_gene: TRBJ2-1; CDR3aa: CASFSTSPYSYNEQFF; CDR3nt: TGCGCCAGTTTTTCGACTAGCCCTTACTCCTACAATGAGCAGTTCTTC
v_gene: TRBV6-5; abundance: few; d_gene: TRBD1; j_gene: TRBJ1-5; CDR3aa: CASSPPDRGGQPQHF; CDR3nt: TGTGCCAGCAGTCCCCCGGACAGGGGAGGTCAGCCCCAGCATTTT
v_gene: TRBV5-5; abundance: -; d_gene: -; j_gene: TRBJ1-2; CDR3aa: CASSSGSVMVYGYTF; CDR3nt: TGTGCCAGCAGCTCCGGGTCAGTCATGGTCTATGGCTACACCTTC
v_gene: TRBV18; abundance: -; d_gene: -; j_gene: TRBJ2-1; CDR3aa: CASSPWEGDEQFF; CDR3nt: TGTGCCAGCTCACCATGGGAAGGGGATGAGCAGTTCTTC
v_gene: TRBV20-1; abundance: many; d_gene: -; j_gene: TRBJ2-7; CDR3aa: CSARGDYEQYF; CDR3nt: TGCAGTGCTAGAGGGGACTACGAGCAGTACTTC
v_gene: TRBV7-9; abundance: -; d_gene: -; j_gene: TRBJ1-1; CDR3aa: CASSLGGADTEAFF; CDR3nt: TGTGCCAGCAGCTTAGGTGGGGCTGACACTGAAGCTTTCTTT
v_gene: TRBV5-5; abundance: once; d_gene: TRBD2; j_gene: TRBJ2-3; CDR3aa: CASSVAGWGTDTQYF; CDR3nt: TGTGCCAGCAGCGTAGCGGGATGGGGCACAGATACGCAGTATTTT
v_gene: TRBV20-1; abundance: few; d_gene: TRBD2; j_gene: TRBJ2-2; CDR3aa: CSAKRLAGGFGELFF; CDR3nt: TGCAGTGCTAAGAGACTAGCGGGAGGGTTCGGGGAGCTGTTTTTT
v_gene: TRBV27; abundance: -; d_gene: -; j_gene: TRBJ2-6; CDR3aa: CASSLLDPRGANVLTF; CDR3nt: TGTGCCAGCAGTTTACTGGACCCGAGAGGGGCCAACGTCCTGACTTTC
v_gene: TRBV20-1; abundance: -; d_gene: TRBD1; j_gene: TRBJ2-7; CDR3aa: CSASRGTGAYEQYF; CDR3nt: TGCAGTGCTAGTAGAGGGACAGGGGCCTACGAGCAGTACTTC